This is a list of T cell receptor beta chains from one sample in a study of T cell repertoires in cytomegalovirus infection. TCRdb reprocessed the reads via MiXCR and lists one record per CDR3 protein. The sample shows hundreds of thousands of distinct CDR3 sequences, about 9.2% of them seen only once. The specimen was PBMCs. These receptors originate from a human donor in good health (CMV status not recorded). Some clones in this sample may be carry-over from other donors' samples. CDR3s include the opening cysteine and the closing phenylalanine or tryptophan. Fields, in order: D gene, J gene, V gene, clone size, CDR3 protein, CDR3 DNA. D genes are given only for firm matches. For some rows the clone size is stated as once, few or many, or as a class when expanded; others skip it.

D gene: TRBD1; J gene: TRBJ1-1; V gene: TRBV29-1; clone size: many; CDR3 protein: CSVDWGQGTLEAFF; CDR3 DNA: TGCAGCGTTGACTGGGGACAGGGAACCCTTGAAGCTTTCTTT
D gene: .; J gene: TRBJ2-5; V gene: TRBV7-8; clone size: many; CDR3 protein: CASSPVGRLSEETQYF; CDR3 DNA: TGTGCCAGCAGCCCAGTCGGGCGGTTAAGCGAAGAGACCCAGTACTTC
D gene: .; J gene: TRBJ2-3; V gene: TRBV6-2/TRBV6-3; clone size: .; CDR3 protein: CASSYGPSDTQYF; CDR3 DNA: TGTGCCAGCAGTTACGGGCCGTCAGATACGCAGTATTTT
D gene: .; J gene: TRBJ1-2; V gene: TRBV29-1; clone size: many; CDR3 protein: CSVELGVEYTF; CDR3 DNA: TGCAGCGTTGAACTTGGGGTTGAGTACACCTTC
D gene: .; J gene: TRBJ1-6; V gene: TRBV2; clone size: few; CDR3 protein: CASTRGNSPLHF; CDR3 DNA: TGTGCCAGCACCCGCGGTAATTCACCCCTCCACTTT
D gene: TRBD1; J gene: TRBJ2-1; V gene: TRBV6-2/TRBV6-3; clone size: many; CDR3 protein: CASSSPGQSYNEQFF; CDR3 DNA: TGTGCCAGCAGTTCCCCGGGACAGAGCTACAATGAGCAGTTCTTC
D gene: .; J gene: TRBJ1-5; V gene: TRBV20-1; clone size: many; CDR3 protein: CSARIRESSQHF; CDR3 DNA: TGCAGTGCTAGAATAAGGGAATCGTCCCAGCATTTT
D gene: .; J gene: TRBJ2-7; V gene: TRBV19; clone size: many; CDR3 protein: CASSIAGQKKYF; CDR3 DNA: TGTGCCAGTAGTATAGCCGGACAGAAGAAGTACTTC
D gene: .; J gene: TRBJ1-5; V gene: TRBV2; clone size: .; CDR3 protein: CASSGRWDQPQHF; CDR3 DNA: TGTGCCAGCAGTGGCCGGTGGGATCAGCCCCAGCATTTT
D gene: .; J gene: TRBJ1-1; V gene: TRBV14; clone size: many; CDR3 protein: CASSPRTIGEAFF; CDR3 DNA: TGTGCCAGCAGCCCGAGGACGATCGGTGAAGCTTTCTTT
D gene: TRBD1; J gene: TRBJ2-6; V gene: TRBV6-2/TRBV6-3; clone size: many; CDR3 protein: CASSYFAGGLSSGANVLTF; CDR3 DNA: TGTGCCAGCAGTTACTTCGCAGGGGGTCTTTCCTCTGGGGCCAACGTCCTGACTTTC
D gene: .; J gene: TRBJ1-1; V gene: TRBV12-3/TRBV12-4; clone size: many; CDR3 protein: CASSWGRGGTEAFF; CDR3 DNA: TGTGCCAGCAGTTGGGGCAGGGGTGGCACTGAAGCTTTCTTT
D gene: .; J gene: TRBJ2-2; V gene: TRBV29-1; clone size: many; CDR3 protein: CSVLNRDRTFAHTGELFF; CDR3 DNA: TGCAGCGTCCTAAATAGAGACAGGACATTCGCGCACACCGGGGAGCTGTTTTTT
D gene: .; J gene: TRBJ1-5; V gene: TRBV19; clone size: many; CDR3 protein: CASASGLAGNQPQHF; CDR3 DNA: TGTGCCAGTGCCTCCGGACTGGCGGGCAATCAGCCCCAGCATTTT
D gene: TRBD1; J gene: TRBJ1-2; V gene: TRBV7-3; clone size: many; CDR3 protein: CASSRDRGDGYTF; CDR3 DNA: TGTGCCAGCAGCCGGGACAGGGGTGACGGCTACACCTTC
D gene: .; J gene: TRBJ1-5; V gene: TRBV19; clone size: .; CDR3 protein: CASNFGGGQPQHF; CDR3 DNA: TGTGCCAGTAACTTCGGAGGGGGGCAGCCCCAGCATTTT
D gene: TRBD1; J gene: TRBJ1-1; V gene: TRBV20-1; clone size: many; CDR3 protein: CSAGGAGGFTEAFF; CDR3 DNA: TGCAGTGCTGGGGGAGCAGGGGGTTTTACTGAAGCTTTCTTT
D gene: .; J gene: TRBJ1-1; V gene: TRBV28; clone size: many; CDR3 protein: CASHPLGVNTEAFF; CDR3 DNA: TGTGCCAGCCACCCCTTGGGGGTGAACACTGAAGCTTTCTTT
D gene: .; J gene: TRBJ1-1; V gene: TRBV29-1; clone size: .; CDR3 protein: CSVNRFGGPEAFF; CDR3 DNA: TGCAGCGTTAACAGGTTTGGAGGTCCTGAAGCTTTCTTT
D gene: .; J gene: TRBJ2-1; V gene: TRBV6-2/TRBV6-3; clone size: many; CDR3 protein: CASSGGDGNEQFF; CDR3 DNA: TGTGCCAGCAGTGGAGGGGATGGCAATGAGCAGTTCTTC
D gene: .; J gene: TRBJ1-1; V gene: TRBV19; clone size: many; CDR3 protein: CASSIEGQGLTEAFF; CDR3 DNA: TGTGCCAGTAGTATTGAGGGCCAGGGGTTGACTGAAGCTTTCTTT